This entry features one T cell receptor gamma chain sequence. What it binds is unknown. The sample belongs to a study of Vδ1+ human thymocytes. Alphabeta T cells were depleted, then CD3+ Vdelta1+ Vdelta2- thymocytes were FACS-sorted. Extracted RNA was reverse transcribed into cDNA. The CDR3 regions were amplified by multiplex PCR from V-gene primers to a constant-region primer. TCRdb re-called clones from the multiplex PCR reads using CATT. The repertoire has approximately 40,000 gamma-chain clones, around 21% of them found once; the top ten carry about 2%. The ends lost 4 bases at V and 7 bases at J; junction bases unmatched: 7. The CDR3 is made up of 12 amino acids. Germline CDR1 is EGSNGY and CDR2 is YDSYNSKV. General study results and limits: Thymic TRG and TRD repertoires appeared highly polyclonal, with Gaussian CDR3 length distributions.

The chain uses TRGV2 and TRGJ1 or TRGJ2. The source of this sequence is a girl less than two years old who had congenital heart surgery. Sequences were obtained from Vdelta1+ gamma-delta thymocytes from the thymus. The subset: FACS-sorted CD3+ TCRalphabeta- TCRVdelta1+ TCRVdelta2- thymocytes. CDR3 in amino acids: CATWEDRYKKLF. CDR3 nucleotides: TGTGCCACCTGGGAAGATAGATATAAGAAACTCTTT.